Presented here are 2 T cell receptor beta chains from one specimen sequenced in a study of T cell responses to AZD1222 COVID-19 vaccine. TCRdb's copy holds only in-frame clones and misses some; the assay was immunoSEQ multiplex PCR. The profile shows about 110,000 clones, 92% of them singletons. The sequenced sample was peripheral blood, obtained 28 days after the second AZD1222 dose. These receptors originate from an adult who received the AZD1222 COVID-19 vaccine.

The chain uses TRBV28 and TRBJ1-5, with D tentatively TRBD1 (5 bases). CDR1 MDHEN and CDR2 SYDVKM come from the germline V gene. The CDR3 is 16 amino acids. Trimming left V 1 base short and J 5 bases short, with 15 bases between. CDR3 DNA sequence: TGTGCCAGCAGTTTATCGGGGCAGGGTCGGCATCAGCCCCAGCATTTT. Encoded protein: CASSLSGQGRHQPQHF.

This rearrangement joins TRBV5-4 to TRBJ1-2; no reliable D call. From germline, CDR1 is SGHNT and CDR2 YYREEE (reference sequence). V was shortened by 1 base and J by 8 bases, with 15 bases between the two germline ends. The CDR3 sequence is 14 residues long. The CDR3 DNA is TGTGCCAGCAGCTTGCCCGACGGATCCCTGGGCTACACCTTC. It encodes CASSLPDGSLGYTF.